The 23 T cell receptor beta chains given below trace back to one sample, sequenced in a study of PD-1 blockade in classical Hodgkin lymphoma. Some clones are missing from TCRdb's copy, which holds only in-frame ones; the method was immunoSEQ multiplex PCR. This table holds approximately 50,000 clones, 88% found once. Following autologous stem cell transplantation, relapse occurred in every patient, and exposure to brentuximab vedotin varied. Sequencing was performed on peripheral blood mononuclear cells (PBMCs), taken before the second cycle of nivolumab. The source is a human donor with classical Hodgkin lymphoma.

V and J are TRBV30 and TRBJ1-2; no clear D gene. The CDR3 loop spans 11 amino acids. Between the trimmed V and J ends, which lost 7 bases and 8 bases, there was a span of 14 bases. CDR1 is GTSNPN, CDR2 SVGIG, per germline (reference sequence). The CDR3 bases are TGTGCCTCCAACGAAGGACGCGGCTACACCTTC. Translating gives CASNEGRGYTF.

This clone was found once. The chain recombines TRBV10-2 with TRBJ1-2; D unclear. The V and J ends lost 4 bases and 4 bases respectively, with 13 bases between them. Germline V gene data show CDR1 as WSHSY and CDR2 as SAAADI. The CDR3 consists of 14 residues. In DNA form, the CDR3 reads TGCGCCAGCAGTGTAGGCCCTACCTTCTATGGCTACACCTTC. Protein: CASSVGPTFYGYTF.

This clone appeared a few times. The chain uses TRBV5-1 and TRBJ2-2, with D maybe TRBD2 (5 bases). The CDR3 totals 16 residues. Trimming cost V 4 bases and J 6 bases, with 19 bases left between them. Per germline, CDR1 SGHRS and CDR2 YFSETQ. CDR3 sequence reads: CASSPTLTTSSGELFF. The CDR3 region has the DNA TGCGCCAGCAGCCCGACATTGACTACTTCCTCCGGGGAGCTGTTTTTT.

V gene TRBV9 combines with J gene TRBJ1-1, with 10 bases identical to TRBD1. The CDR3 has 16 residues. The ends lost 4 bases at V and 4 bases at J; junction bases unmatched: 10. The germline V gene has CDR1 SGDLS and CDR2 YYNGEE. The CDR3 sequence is CASSTRQGAIFTEAFF. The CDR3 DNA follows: TGTGCCAGCAGCACTCGACAGGGGGCTATTTTCACTGAAGCTTTCTTT.

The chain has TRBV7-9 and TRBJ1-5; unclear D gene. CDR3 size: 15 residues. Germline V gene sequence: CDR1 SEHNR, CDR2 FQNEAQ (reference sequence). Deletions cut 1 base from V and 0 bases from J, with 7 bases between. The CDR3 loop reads CASSLGRVSNQPQHF. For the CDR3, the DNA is TGTGCCAGCAGCTTAGGGCGGGTTAGCAATCAGCCCCAGCATTTT.

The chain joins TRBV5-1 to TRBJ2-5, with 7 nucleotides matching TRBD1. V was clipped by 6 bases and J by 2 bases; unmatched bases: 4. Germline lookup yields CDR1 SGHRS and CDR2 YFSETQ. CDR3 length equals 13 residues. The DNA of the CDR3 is TGCGCCAGCAACGGACAGGTTCAAGAGACCCAGTACTTC. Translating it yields CASNGQVQETQYF.

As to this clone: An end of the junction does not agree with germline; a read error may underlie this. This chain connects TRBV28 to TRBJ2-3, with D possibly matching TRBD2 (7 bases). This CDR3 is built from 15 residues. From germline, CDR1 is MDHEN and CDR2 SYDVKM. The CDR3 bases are TGTGCCGGCAGTCGCGGGGGCCAGGGGACAGATACGCAGTATTTT. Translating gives CAGSRGGQGTDTQYF.

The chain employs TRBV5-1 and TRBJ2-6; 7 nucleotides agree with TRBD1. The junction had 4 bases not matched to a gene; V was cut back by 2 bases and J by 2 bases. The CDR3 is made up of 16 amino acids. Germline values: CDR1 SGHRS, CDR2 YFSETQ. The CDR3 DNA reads TGCGCCAGCAGCTTTGACAGGGAAACTGGGGCCAACGTCCTGACTTTC. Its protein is CASSFDRETGANVLTF.

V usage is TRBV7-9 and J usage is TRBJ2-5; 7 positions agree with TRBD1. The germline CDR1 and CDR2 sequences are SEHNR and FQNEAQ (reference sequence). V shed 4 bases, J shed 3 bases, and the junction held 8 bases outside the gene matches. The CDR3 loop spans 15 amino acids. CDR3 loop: CASSYPGQLEETQYF. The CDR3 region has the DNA TGTGCCAGCAGCTATCCGGGACAGCTAGAAGAGACCCAGTACTTC.

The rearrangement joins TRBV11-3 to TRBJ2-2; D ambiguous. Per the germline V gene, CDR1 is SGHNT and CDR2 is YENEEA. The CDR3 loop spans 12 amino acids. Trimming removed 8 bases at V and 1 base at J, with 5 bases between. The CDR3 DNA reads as TGTGCCAGCTGCCTGAACACCGGGGAGCTGTTTTTT. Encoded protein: CASCLNTGELFF.

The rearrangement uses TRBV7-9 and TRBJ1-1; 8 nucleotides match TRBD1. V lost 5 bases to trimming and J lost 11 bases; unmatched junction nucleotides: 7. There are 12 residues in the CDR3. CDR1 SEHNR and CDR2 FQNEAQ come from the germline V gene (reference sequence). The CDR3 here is CASSRTGGRAFF. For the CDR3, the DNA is TGTGCCAGCAGCCGTACAGGGGGACGGGCTTTCTTT.

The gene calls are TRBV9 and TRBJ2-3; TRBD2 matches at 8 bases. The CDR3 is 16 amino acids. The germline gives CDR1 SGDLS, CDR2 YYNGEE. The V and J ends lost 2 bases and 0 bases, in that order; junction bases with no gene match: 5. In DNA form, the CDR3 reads TGTGCCAGCAGCGTTTTTAGCGGGGAAAGCACAGATACGCAGTATTTT. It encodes CASSVFSGESTDTQYF.

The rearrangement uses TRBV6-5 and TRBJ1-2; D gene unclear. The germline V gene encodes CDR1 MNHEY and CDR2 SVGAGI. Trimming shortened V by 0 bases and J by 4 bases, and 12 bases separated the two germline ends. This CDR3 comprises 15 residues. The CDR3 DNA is TGTGCCAGCAGTTACTCGTCTCGGTCAGGCTATGGCTACACCTTC. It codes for CASSYSSRSGYGYTF.

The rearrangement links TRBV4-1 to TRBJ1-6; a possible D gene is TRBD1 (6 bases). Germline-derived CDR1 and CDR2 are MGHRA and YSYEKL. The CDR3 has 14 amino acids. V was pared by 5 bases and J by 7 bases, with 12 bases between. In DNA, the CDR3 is TGCGCCAGCAGCGAGGGGGACGGGAATTCACCCCTCCACTTT. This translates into CASSEGDGNSPLHF.

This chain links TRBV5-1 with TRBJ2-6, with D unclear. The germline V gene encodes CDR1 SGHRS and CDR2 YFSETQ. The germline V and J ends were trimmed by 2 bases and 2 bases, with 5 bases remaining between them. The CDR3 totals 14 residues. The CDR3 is CASSFDAGANVLTF. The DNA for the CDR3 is TGCGCCAGCAGCTTCGACGCTGGGGCCAACGTCCTGACTTTC.

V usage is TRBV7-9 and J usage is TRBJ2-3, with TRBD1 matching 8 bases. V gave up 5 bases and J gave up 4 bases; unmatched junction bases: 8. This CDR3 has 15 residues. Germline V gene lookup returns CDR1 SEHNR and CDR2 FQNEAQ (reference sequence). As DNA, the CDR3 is TGTGCCAGCAGCCTCCGACAGGGGATGGCAGATACGCAGTATTTT. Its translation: CASSLRQGMADTQYF.

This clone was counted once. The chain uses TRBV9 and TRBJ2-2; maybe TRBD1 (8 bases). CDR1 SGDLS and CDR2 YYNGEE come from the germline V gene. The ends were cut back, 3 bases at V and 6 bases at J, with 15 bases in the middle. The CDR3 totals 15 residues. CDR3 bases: TGTGCCAGCAGCGAGCGGGACAGGCTTCCCGGGGAGCTGTTTTTT. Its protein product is CASSERDRLPGELFF.

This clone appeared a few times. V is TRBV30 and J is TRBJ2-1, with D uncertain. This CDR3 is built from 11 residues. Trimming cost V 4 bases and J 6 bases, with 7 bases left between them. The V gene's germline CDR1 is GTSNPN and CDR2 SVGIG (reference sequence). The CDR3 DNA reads TGTGCCTGGACCATTTCCAATGAGCAGTTCTTC. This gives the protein CAWTISNEQFF. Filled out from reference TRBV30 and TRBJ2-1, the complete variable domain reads SQTIHQWPATLVQPVGSPLSLECTVEGTSNPNLYWYRQAAGRGLQLLFYSVGIGQISSEVPQNLSASRPQDRQFILSSKKLLLSDSGFYLCAWTISNEQFFGPGTRLTVL.

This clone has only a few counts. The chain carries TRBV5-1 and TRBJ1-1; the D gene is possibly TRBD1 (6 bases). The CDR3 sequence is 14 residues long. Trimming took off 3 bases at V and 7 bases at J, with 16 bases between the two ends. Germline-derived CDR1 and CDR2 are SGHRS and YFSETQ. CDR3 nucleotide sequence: TGCGCCAGCAGCTCACAGGGCCCATCAATTGAAGCTTTCTTT. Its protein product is CASSSQGPSIEAFF.

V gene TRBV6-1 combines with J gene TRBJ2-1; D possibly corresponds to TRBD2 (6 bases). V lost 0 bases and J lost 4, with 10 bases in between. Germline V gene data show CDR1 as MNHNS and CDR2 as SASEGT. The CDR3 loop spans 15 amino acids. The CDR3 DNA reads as TGTGCCAGCAGTGAAGCGCACGGGGGTTACAATGAGCAGTTCTTC. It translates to CASSEAHGGYNEQFF.

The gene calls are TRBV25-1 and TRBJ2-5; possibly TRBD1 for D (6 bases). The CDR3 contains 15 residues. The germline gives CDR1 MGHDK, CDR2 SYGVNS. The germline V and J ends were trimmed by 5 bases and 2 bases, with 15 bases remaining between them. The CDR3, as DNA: TGTGCCAGCAGTCAGGACAGTAGACATCAAGAGACCCAGTACTTC. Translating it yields CASSQDSRHQETQYF. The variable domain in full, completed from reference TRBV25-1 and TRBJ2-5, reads EADIYQTPRYLVIGTGKKITLECSQTMGHDKMYWYQQDPGMELHLIHYSYGVNSTEKGDLSSESTVSRIRTEHFPLTLESARPSHTSQYLCASSQDSRHQETQYFGPGTRLLVL.

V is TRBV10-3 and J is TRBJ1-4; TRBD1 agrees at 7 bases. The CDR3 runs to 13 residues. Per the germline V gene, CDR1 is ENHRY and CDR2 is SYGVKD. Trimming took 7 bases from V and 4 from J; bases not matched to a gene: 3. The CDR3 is CAIKGTDNEKLFF. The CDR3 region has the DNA TGTGCCATCAAGGGGACAGATAATGAAAAACTGTTTTTT.

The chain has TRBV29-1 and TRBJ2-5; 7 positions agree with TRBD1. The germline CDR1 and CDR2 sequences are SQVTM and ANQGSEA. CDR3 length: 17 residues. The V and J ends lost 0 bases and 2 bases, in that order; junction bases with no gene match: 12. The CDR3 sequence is CSVEDPRQGIPQETQYF. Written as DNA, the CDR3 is TGCAGCGTTGAAGATCCCAGACAGGGTATTCCTCAAGAGACCCAGTACTTC.